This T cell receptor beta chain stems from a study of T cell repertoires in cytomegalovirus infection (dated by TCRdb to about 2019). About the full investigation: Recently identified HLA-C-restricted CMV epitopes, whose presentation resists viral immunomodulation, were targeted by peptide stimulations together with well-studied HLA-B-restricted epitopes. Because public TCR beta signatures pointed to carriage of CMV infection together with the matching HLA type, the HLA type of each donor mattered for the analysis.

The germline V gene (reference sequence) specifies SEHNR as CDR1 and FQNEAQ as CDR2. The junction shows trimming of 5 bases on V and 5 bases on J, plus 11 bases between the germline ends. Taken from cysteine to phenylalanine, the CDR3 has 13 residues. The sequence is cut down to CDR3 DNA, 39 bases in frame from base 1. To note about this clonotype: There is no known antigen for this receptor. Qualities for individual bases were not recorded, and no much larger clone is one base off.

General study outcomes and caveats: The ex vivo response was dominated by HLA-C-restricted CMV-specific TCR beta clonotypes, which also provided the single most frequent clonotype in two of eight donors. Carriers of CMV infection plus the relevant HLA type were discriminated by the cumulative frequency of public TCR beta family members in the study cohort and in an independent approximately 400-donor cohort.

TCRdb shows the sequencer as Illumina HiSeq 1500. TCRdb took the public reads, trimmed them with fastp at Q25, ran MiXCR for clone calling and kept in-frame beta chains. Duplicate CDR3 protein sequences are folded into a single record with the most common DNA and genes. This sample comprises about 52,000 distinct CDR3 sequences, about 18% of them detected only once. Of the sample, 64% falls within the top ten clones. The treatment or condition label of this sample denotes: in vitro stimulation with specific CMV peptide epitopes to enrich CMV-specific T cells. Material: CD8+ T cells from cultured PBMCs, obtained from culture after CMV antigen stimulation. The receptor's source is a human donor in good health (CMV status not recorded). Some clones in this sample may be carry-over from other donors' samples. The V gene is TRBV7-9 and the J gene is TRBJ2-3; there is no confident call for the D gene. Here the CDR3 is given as CASSQGPRDTQYF. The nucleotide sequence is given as TGTGCCAGCAGCCAAGGCCCAAGAGATACGCAGTATTTT. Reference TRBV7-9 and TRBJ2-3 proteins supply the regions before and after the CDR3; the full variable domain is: DTGVSQNPRHKITKRGQNVTFRCDPISEHNRLYWYRQTLGQGPEFLTYFQNEAQLEKSRLLSDRFSAERPKGSFSTLEIQRTEQGDSAMYLCASSQGPRDTQYFGPGTRLTVL.